Each of the 28 T cell receptor beta chains below was sequenced from the same sample in a study of cytomegalovirus exposure and HLA in healthy donors. It was with 60 Vbeta and 13 Jbeta primers that the PCR ran. Repertoires were generated with immunoSEQ multiplex PCR, while TCRdb's copy carries only in-frame clones and drops some. The table records around 110,000 clones, 71% of them present only once. The specimen was PBMCs. The source is a female donor in good health and CMV-seronegative.

The rearrangement uses TRBV5-5 and TRBJ2-2; 8 nucleotides line up with TRBD2. Germline CDR1 and CDR2: SGHKS and YYEKEE (reference sequence). The CDR3 runs 16 residues. The ends lost 1 base at V and 3 bases at J; junction bases unmatched: 5. The CDR3 spells CASSLNGRGYTGELFF. CDR3 coding DNA: TGTGCCAGCAGCTTGAACGGGAGGGGGTACACCGGGGAGCTGTTTTTT.

This clone has just one count. This chain's CDR3 is CASSVMGLAEETQYF. The CDR3 DNA reads TGTGCCAGCAGCGTAATGGGACTAGCGGAGGAGACCCAGTACTTC. The chain links TRBV11-2 to TRBJ2-5, with 11 bases aligning to TRBD2. Germline assignment: CDR1 SGHAT and CDR2 FQNNGV. V was pared by 5 bases and J by 5 bases, with 7 bases of the junction left unmatched. The CDR3 is made up of 15 amino acids.

The V gene is TRBV5-1, the J gene TRBJ2-1; 10 bases are shared with TRBD1. Germline loops: CDR1 SGHRS, CDR2 YFSETQ. V dropped 7 bases and J dropped 1; count of bases not matched to a gene: 5. This CDR3 contains 15 residues. CDR3 in DNA: TGCGCCAGCCAACCGGGACAGGGGTCCTACAATGAGCAGTTCTTC. The encoded protein is CASQPGQGSYNEQFF.

V and J are TRBV7-9 and TRBJ1-1; TRBD1 might be the D (6 bases). Germline CDR1 and CDR2: SEHNR and FQNEAQ (reference sequence). The CDR3 runs to 17 residues. V was trimmed by 3 bases and J by 11 bases, leaving 28 bases between them. The CDR3 DNA reads as TGTGCCAGCAGCTTGGATTTTCAGAGGTCAGGGGCCCCGGGGGCTTTCTTT. This gives the protein CASSLDFQRSGAPGAFF.

This chain connects TRBV2 to TRBJ1-2, with 8 nucleotides matching TRBD1. V lost 6 bases, J lost 6 bases, and 9 bases stayed unmatched. Germline CDR1 and CDR2: SNHLY and FYNNEI. CDR3 length: 14 amino acids. The CDR3 loop reads CASSPDRGGNGYTF. In nucleotides, the CDR3 is TGTGCCAGCAGCCCCGACAGGGGAGGGAATGGCTACACCTTC.

The V gene is TRBV14, the J gene TRBJ2-7; 7 nucleotides line up with TRBD2. Germline trimming cut 3 bases from V and 3 bases from J; bases unmatched to any gene: 11. CDR3 length: 16 residues. In germline, CDR1 is SGHDN, CDR2 FVKESK. The CDR3 reads CASSHLTSAPLYEQYF. CDR3 in DNA: TGTGCCAGCAGCCATCTTACTAGCGCTCCTCTCTACGAGCAGTACTTC.

This clone was counted between two and nine times. The rearrangement links TRBV25-1 to TRBJ1-2; D may be TRBD1 (5 bases). Per germline, CDR1 MGHDK and CDR2 SYGVNS. V was cut by 3 bases and J by 2 bases, with 10 bases left in between. There are 14 residues in the CDR3. This chain's CDR3 is CASSDASGNYGYTF. As DNA, the CDR3 is TGTGCCAGCAGTGACGCGTCAGGGAACTATGGCTACACCTTC.

The rearrangement joins TRBV12-5 to TRBJ2-6; D ambiguous. The CDR3 has 15 residues. Trimming took 6 bases from V and 0 from J, leaving 9 bases between them. The germline gives CDR1 LGHNT, CDR2 FRNRAP. The CDR3 protein is CASGSTRSGANVLTF. CDR3 bases: TGTGCTAGTGGCTCTACCCGCTCTGGGGCCAACGTCCTGACTTTC. Looking up the rest from reference TRBV12-5 and TRBJ2-6 gives the full variable domain: DARVTQTPRHKVTEMGQEVTMRCQPILGHNTVFWYRQTMMQGLELLAYFRNRAPLDDSGMPKDRFSAEMPDATLATLKIQPSEPRDSAVYFCASGSTRSGANVLTFGAGSRLTVL.

Of note for this clone: No conserved phenylalanine or tryptophan ends this CDR3, so it is likely a read error. V usage is TRBV5-1 and J usage is TRBJ1-1; 8 bases match TRBD1. Germline lookup yields CDR1 SGHRS and CDR2 YFSETQ. This CDR3 spans 15 amino acids. V trimming: 0 bases; J trimming: 5 bases; junction bases outside the gene matches: 6. The CDR3: CASSLVTGAWTEAFV. CDR3 sequence (DNA): TGCGCCAGCAGCTTGGTGACAGGGGCTTGGACTGAAGCTTTCGTT.

The gene calls are TRBV6-1 and TRBJ2-1, with D maybe TRBD1 (6 bases). In germline, CDR1 is MNHNS, CDR2 SASEGT. This CDR3 comprises 16 residues. Trimming removed 3 bases at V and 0 bases at J, with 12 bases between. This CDR3 reads CASSDPRGGSYNEQFF. In nucleotides, the CDR3 is TGTGCCAGCAGTGACCCTAGAGGGGGCTCCTACAATGAGCAGTTCTTC.

This chain uses TRBV6-6 with TRBJ1-2; D uncertain. This CDR3 comprises 12 residues. V was trimmed by 5 bases and J by 2 bases, leaving 6 bases between them. Looked up from germline, CDR1 is MNHNY and CDR2 is SVGAGI (reference sequence). CDR3 nucleotide sequence: TGTGCCAGCAGTCCAGCGAACTATGGCTACACCTTC. Translation gives CASSPANYGYTF.

V is TRBV27 and J is TRBJ1-6; D possibly corresponds to TRBD1 (5 bases). CDR3 size: 14 residues. Germline V gene data show CDR1 as MNHEY and CDR2 as SMNVEV (reference sequence). V lost 8 bases to trimming and J lost 6 bases, with 14 bases between them. CDR3 sequence: CASRLGGTNSPLHF. CDR3 nucleotides: TGTGCCAGCCGCCTGGGCGGGACTAATTCACCCCTCCACTTT.

The V and J genes are TRBV28 and TRBJ2-2, with 8 nucleotides matching TRBD2. Germline assignment: CDR1 MDHEN and CDR2 SYDVKM. CDR3 length: 14 amino acids. Trimming at V came to 3 bases and at J to 5 bases, leaving 2 bases not matched to a gene. Written as DNA, the CDR3 is TGTGCCAGCAGTTTTTCTAGCGGGACCGGGGAGCTGTTTTTT. It translates to CASSFSSGTGELFF.

The chain employs TRBV11-3 and TRBJ1-1; TRBD1 is a possible D gene (5 bases). This CDR3 spans 14 amino acids. Trimming shortened V by 3 bases and J by 1 base, and 9 bases separated the two germline ends. In germline, CDR1 is SGHNT, CDR2 YENEEA. The CDR3: CASSFGGANTEAFF. The CDR3, as DNA: TGTGCCAGCAGCTTCGGGGGTGCGAACACTGAAGCTTTCTTT.

Here the CDR3 DNA reads TGTGCCAGCAGCCTCCTCCAGCGGGAGTACAATGAGCAGTTCTTC. Protein product: CASSLLQREYNEQFF. The chain is built from TRBV11-2 and TRBJ2-1, with 8 bases matching TRBD2. CDR3 length: 15 amino acids. Germline values: CDR1 SGHAT, CDR2 FQNNGV. V dropped 5 bases and J dropped 4; count of bases not matched to a gene: 7.

This clone was counted between two and nine times. This chain joins TRBV27 and TRBJ2-1, with 11 bases matching TRBD2. Germline trimming cut 5 bases from V and 4 bases from J; bases unmatched to any gene: 7. CDR1 MNHEY and CDR2 SMNVEV come from the germline V gene (reference sequence). This CDR3 is built from 16 residues. The CDR3 protein is CASSPLTSGRYNEQFF. For the CDR3, the DNA is TGTGCCAGCAGTCCCCTTACTAGCGGGAGATACAATGAGCAGTTCTTC.

The sample holds many counts of this clone. V and J are TRBV7-3 and TRBJ1-1, with 9 bases that match TRBD1. After removal of 2 bases from V and 10 bases from J, the junction contained 17 bases not matched to a gene. The CDR3 is 17 residues long. Germline loops: CDR1 SGHTA, CDR2 FQGTGA. CDR3 in amino acids: CASSLRGTGRVSERAFF. CDR3 nucleotide sequence: TGTGCCAGCAGCTTACGTGGGACAGGGCGAGTTTCGGAGAGAGCTTTCTTT.

The V call is TRBV7-2, the J call TRBJ1-2; 11 bases line up with TRBD1. Looked up from germline, CDR1 is SGHTA and CDR2 is FQGNSA. Trimming at V came to 3 bases and at J to 6 bases, leaving 6 bases not matched to a gene. The CDR3 runs to 15 residues. CDR3 DNA: TGTGCCAGCAGCTTTGGGGACAGGGGGGGGGATGGCTACACCTTC. Translated, it gives CASSFGDRGGDGYTF.

This chain links TRBV29-1 with TRBJ2-3, with 12 bases that match TRBD2. CDR1 is SQVTM and CDR2 is ANQGSEA in the germline V gene. This CDR3 has 18 amino acids. Trimming cost V 0 bases and J 5 bases; bases outside gene matches: 12. The CDR3 sequence is CSVEDSGLAGTGGDTQYF. In DNA form, the CDR3 reads TGCAGCGTTGAAGACTCAGGACTAGCGGGAACGGGGGGAGATACGCAGTATTTT.

The rearrangement uses TRBV11-2 and TRBJ2-1, with D tentatively TRBD2 (6 bases). CDR3 length: 15 residues. CDR1 and CDR2 (germline): SGHAT, FQNNGV. Trimming left V 2 bases short and J 4 bases short, with 12 bases between. The CDR3 loop is CASSLYSREYNEQFF. The CDR3 region has the DNA TGTGCCAGCAGCTTATATTCGCGGGAATACAATGAGCAGTTCTTC.

This chain connects TRBV25-1 to TRBJ2-1, with TRBD2 matching 8 bases. V lost 6 bases, J lost 4 bases, and 11 bases stayed unmatched. The CDR3 is made up of 16 amino acids. The V gene's germline CDR1 is MGHDK and CDR2 SYGVNS. CDR3 DNA sequence: TGTGCCAGCAGCCCTTGGGGGACTAGATCATACAATGAGCAGTTCTTC. Its translation: CASSPWGTRSYNEQFF.

This chain links TRBV5-1 with TRBJ2-7; D is ambiguous. This CDR3 is 18 amino acids long. V lost 1 base and J 3 bases, leaving 23 bases between the germline ends. CDR1 and CDR2 (germline): SGHRS, YFSETQ. The DNA for the CDR3 is TGCGCCAGCAGCTTGTCGTATAAAAATCTAGGATCCCTCTACGAGCAGTACTTC. Its protein product is CASSLSYKNLGSLYEQYF.

This chain joins TRBV7-9 and TRBJ2-3; D unclear. Trimming pared 1 base from V and 0 bases from J, leaving 5 bases between. Germline CDR1 is SEHNR and CDR2 is FQNEAQ (reference sequence). This CDR3 has 14 residues. The CDR3 sequence: CASSLDRSTDTQYF. CDR3 nucleotides: TGTGCCAGCAGCTTAGACAGAAGCACAGATACGCAGTATTTT. The variable domain in full, with the rest retrieved from reference TRBV7-9 and TRBJ2-3, is DTGVSQNPRHKITKRGQNVTFRCDPISEHNRLYWYRQTLGQGPEFLTYFQNEAQLEKSRLLSDRFSAERPKGSFSTLEIQRTEQGDSAMYLCASSLDRSTDTQYFGPGTRLTVL.

This chain links TRBV28 with TRBJ2-5; 10 positions agree with TRBD1. Germline assignment: CDR1 MDHEN and CDR2 SYDVKM. The CDR3 length is 16 residues. The J segment lost 0 bases and the V segment lost 1 base, leaving 2 bases of the junction unmatched. In DNA form, the CDR3 reads TGTGCCAGCAGTTTATTGGACAGGGGGTACCAAGAGACCCAGTACTTC. It is translated as CASSLLDRGYQETQYF.

This chain joins TRBV15 and TRBJ1-4; TRBD1 agrees at 8 bases. The CDR3 has 15 residues. Losses at the gene ends were 1 base for V and 5 bases for J; bases not matched to a gene: 3. Germline lookup yields CDR1 LNHNV and CDR2 YYDKDF (reference sequence). Here the CDR3 DNA reads TGTGCCACCAGCAGAGCGGGACAGGCAAATGAAAAACTGTTTTTT. Translation: CATSRAGQANEKLFF. The variable domain in full, with the rest retrieved from reference TRBV15 and TRBJ1-4, is DAMVIQNPRYQVTQFGKPVTLSCSQTLNHNVMYWYQQKSSQAPKLLFHYYDKDFNNEADTPDNFQSRRPNTSFCFLDIRSPGLGDTAMYLCATSRAGQANEKLFFGSGTQLSVL.

The rearrangement joins TRBV30 to TRBJ2-3; TRBD1 agrees at 8 bases. Per the germline V gene, CDR1 is GTSNPN and CDR2 is SVGIG (reference sequence). The CDR3 has 11 amino acids. The junction had 4 bases not matched to a gene; V was cut back by 5 bases and J by 9 bases. The CDR3 DNA follows: TGTGCCTGGGATACAGGGGGGACGCAGTATTTT. This translates into CAWDTGGTQYF.

This clone was seen more than once but under ten times. V gene TRBV10-3 combines with J gene TRBJ1-4; TRBD1 matches 8 bases. This CDR3 has 14 amino acids. With 11 bases clipped from V and 2 bases from J, the junction kept 7 bases outside the gene matches. In germline, CDR1 is ENHRY, CDR2 SYGVKD. The CDR3 protein is CASSGTGTNEKLFF. The CDR3 DNA reads TGTGCCTCTTCCGGGACAGGCACTAATGAAAAACTGTTTTTT.

The sample holds a few counts of this clone. The CDR3 bases are TGTGCCAGCAGCCAAGATGGGACTAGCGGGAGCAGGGCAGATACGCAGTATTTT. Amino acids: CASSQDGTSGSRADTQYF. This chain connects TRBV4-2 to TRBJ2-3, with 14 bases fitting TRBD2. This CDR3 has 18 residues. The trim removed 0 bases at V and 4 bases at J, leaving 6 bases unmatched. Germline CDR1 is LGHNA and CDR2 is YNFKEQ.